This TCR beta chain was captured in a study of PD-L1 blockade in urothelial cancer. The germline V gene encodes CDR1 MDHEN and CDR2 SYDVKM. V lost 8 bases and J 5 bases, leaving 18 bases between the germline ends. This CDR3 contains 14 residues. Time point of the sample: pretreatment peripheral blood. Method: immunoSEQ multiplex PCR; TCRdb's copy keeps in-frame clones and lacks some. The sample has approximately 88,000 clones; around 83% are singletons. This specimen was PBMCs, taken around atezolizumab (anti-PD-L1) treatment. The sequence came from a man in his 60s with urothelial cancer. The V call is TRBV28, the J call TRBJ2-5; the D gene is possibly TRBD2 (6 bases). DNA of the CDR3: TGTGCCAGCCATAACGCCGGGACTCGGGAGACCCAGTACTTC. This sequence encodes CASHNAGTRETQYF.